In this sample, the clone carrying this TCR beta chain turned up a few times. Its target is unknown. These data are taken from a study of T-cell reconstitution after alpha-beta-depleted transplantation in children. Unique molecular identifiers were incorporated during preparation of the TCRbeta library. TCRdb analysed the PCR reads with MiXCR anew, one entry per CDR3 protein. The table lists fewer than 550,000 distinct CDR3 sequences, 10% to 12% of them singletons, with around 15% in the top ten. The V end was cut by 6 bases, the J end by 5 bases, with 8 bases between. From germline, CDR1 is SEHNR and CDR2 FQNEAQ (reference sequence). The CDR3 contains 12 residues. Points from the study as a whole: In some patients, recipient T cells and intrathymic progenitors surviving conditioning explained high day-60 diversity. T-cell counts and diversity at one year following transplant were attributed mainly to newly produced T cells.

The material was PBMCs, mostly from graft donor cells, obtained 180 days after TCRalphabeta/CD19-depleted stem cell transplant. This clonotype was sampled from a female patient between 2 and 15 years old who had a stem cell transplant for aplastic anemia, so the T cells may come from the graft donor. This chain joins TRBV7-9 and TRBJ2-1, with TRBD2 as a possible D gene (5 bases). CDR3 sequence: CASRLLDNEQFF. CDR3 coding DNA: TGTGCCAGCAGACTACTAGACAATGAGCAGTTCTTC.